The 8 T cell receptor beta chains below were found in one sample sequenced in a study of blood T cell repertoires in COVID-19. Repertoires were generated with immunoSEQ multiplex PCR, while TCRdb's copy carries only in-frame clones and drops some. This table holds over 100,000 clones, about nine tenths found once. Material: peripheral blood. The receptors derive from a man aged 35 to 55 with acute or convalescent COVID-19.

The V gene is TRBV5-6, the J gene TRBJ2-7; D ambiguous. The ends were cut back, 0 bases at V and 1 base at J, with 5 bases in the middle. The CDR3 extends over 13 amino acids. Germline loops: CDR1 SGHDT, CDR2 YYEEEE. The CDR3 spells CASSLDWSYEQYF. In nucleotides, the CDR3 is TGTGCCAGCAGCTTGGACTGGTCCTACGAGCAGTACTTC.

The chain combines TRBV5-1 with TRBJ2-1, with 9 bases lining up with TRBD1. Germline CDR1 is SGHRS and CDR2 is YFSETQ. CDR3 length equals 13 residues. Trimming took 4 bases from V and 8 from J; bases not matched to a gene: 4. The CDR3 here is CASSRDRDHEQFF. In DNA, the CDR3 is TGCGCCAGCAGCAGGGACAGGGACCATGAGCAGTTCTTC. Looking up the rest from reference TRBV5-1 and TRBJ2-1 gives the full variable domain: KAGVTQTPRYLIKTRGQQVTLSCSPISGHRSVSWYQQTPGQGLQFLFEYFSETQRNKGNFPGRFSGRQFSNSRSEMNVSTLELGDSALYLCASSRDRDHEQFFGPGTRLTVL.

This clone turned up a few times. For the CDR3, the DNA is TGTGCCATCGGTCGGGTTGGTTACGAGCAGTACTTC. Protein: CAIGRVGYEQYF. The chain is built from TRBV10-3 and TRBJ2-7; D is ambiguous. CDR1 ENHRY and CDR2 SYGVKD come from the germline V gene. Trimming removed 8 bases at V and 4 bases at J, with 12 bases between. The length of the CDR3 is 12 residues.

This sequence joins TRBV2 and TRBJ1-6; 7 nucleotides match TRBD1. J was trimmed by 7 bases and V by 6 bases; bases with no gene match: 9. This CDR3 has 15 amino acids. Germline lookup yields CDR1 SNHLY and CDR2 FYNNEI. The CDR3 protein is CASRGQTRENSPLHF. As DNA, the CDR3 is TGTGCCAGCAGGGGACAGACGAGGGAGAATTCACCCCTCCACTTT.

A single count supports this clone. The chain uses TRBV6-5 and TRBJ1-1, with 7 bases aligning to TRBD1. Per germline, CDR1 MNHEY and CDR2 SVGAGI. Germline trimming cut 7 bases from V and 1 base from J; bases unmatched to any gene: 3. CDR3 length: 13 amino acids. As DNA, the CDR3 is TGTGCCAGCATTAGGACAGGGAACACTGAAGCTTTCTTT. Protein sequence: CASIRTGNTEAFF.

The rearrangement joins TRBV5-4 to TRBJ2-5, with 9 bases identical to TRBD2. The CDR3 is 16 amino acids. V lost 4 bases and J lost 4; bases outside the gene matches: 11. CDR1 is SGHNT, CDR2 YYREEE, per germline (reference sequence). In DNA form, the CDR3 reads TGTGCCAGCAGCCCCACAGGGACTAGCTCGTCAGAGACCCAGTACTTC. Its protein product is CASSPTGTSSSETQYF.

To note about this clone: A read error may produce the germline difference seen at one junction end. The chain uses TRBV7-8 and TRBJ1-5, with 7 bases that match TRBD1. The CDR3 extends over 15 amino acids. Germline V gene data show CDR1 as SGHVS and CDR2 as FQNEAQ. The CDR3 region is CASSLYRDSTQPQHF. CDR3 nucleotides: TGTGCCAGCAGCCTATATCGGGACAGCACTCAGCCCCAGCATTTT.

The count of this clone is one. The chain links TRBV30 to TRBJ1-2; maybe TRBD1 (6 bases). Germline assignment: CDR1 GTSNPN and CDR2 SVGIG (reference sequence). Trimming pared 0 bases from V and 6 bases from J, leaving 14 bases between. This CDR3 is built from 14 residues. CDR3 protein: CAWSVRQVFNGYTF. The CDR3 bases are TGTGCCTGGAGTGTAAGACAGGTTTTCAATGGCTACACCTTC. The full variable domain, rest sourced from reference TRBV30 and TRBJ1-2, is SQTIHQWPATLVQPVGSPLSLECTVEGTSNPNLYWYRQAAGRGLQLLFYSVGIGQISSEVPQNLSASRPQDRQFILSSKKLLLSDSGFYLCAWSVRQVFNGYTFGSGTRLTVV.